This record concerns one T cell receptor beta chain sequence. Its antigen is not known. The entry originates in a study of T cell responses to AZD1222 COVID-19 vaccine. General study findings and limits: Only 5 or 6 people who got AZD1222 tested seropositive at baseline. Spike-specific TCRs gained breadth and depth after people received two AZD1222 doses. White British donors predominated, females outnumbered males, and clonal diversity was possibly underestimated.

Germline V lookup: CDR1 SEHNR, CDR2 FQNEAQ (reference sequence). This CDR3 region has 13 residues. V shed 3 bases and J shed 9 bases, with 14 bases lying between them. Profiled with immunoSEQ multiplex PCR; TCRdb holds only in-frame clones, not every one. Counted here are approximately 150,000 clones, about 90% occurring once; the ten biggest clones make up about 4%. The source is an adult in good health. This chain uses TRBV7-9 with TRBJ1-1; D is ambiguous. This material consisted of peripheral blood, taken on day 0 of MenACWY control vaccination. The CDR3 protein is CASSFGEGPQAFF. Written as DNA, the CDR3 is TGTGCCAGCAGCTTCGGGGAAGGGCCACAAGCTTTCTTT.